A selection of T cell receptor beta chains follows, all from one sample in a study of T cell repertoires in cytomegalovirus infection. These receptors have no known antigen. A single record per CDR3 protein comes from TCRdb applying MiXCR to the reads. This table has some 920,000 distinct CDR3 sequences, approximately 33% appearing once. The source was cultured CD8+ T cells from PBMCs, collected from culture after CMV antigen stimulation. Receptors originate from a human donor in good health (CMV status not recorded). Some clones in this sample may be carry-over from other donors' samples. CDR3s include the opening cysteine and the closing phenylalanine or tryptophan. The order of the fields is J gene, D gene, V gene, clone size, CDR3 DNA, CDR3 protein. A D gene is named only where the DNA matches it firmly. Some rows have no size entry. The others give once, few or many, or a class for an expanded clone.

J gene: TRBJ2-5; D gene: -; V gene: TRBV6-6; clone size: -; CDR3 DNA: TGTGCTAGCACCCGGGGTTTCCAAGAGACCCAGTACTTC; CDR3 protein: CASTRGFQETQYF
J gene: TRBJ2-1; D gene: -; V gene: TRBV2; clone size: -; CDR3 DNA: TGTGCCAGCAGTGAAAAGGTGCAATCCTACAATGAGCAGTTCTTC; CDR3 protein: CASSEKVQSYNEQFF
J gene: TRBJ2-1; D gene: -; V gene: TRBV27; clone size: -; CDR3 DNA: TGTGCCAGCAGCCCGGACGTGCCACTATGGAATGAGCAGTTCTTC; CDR3 protein: CASSPDVPLWNEQFF
J gene: TRBJ1-1; D gene: -; V gene: TRBV12-5; clone size: few; CDR3 DNA: TGTGCTAGTGGTTTGGCCAACACTGAAGCTTTCTTT; CDR3 protein: CASGLANTEAFF
J gene: TRBJ2-1; D gene: -; V gene: TRBV10-3; clone size: -; CDR3 DNA: TGTGCCATCAGTGAGTCCGGCGTTGGAAACCTCTACAATGAGCAGTTCTTC; CDR3 protein: CAISESGVGNLYNEQFF
J gene: TRBJ1-1; D gene: -; V gene: TRBV27; clone size: many; CDR3 DNA: TGTGCCAGCAGTCCGGGGACCGTCGGCACTGAAGCTTTCTTT; CDR3 protein: CASSPGTVGTEAFF
J gene: TRBJ2-1; D gene: TRBD1; V gene: TRBV6-1; clone size: few; CDR3 DNA: TGTGCCAGCCGACACCGGGGACAGGCCTACAATGAGCAGTTCTTC; CDR3 protein: CASRHRGQAYNEQFF
J gene: TRBJ2-2; D gene: TRBD1; V gene: TRBV12-3/TRBV12-4; clone size: -; CDR3 DNA: TGTGCCAGCAGTTCCGGGACAGGGGAAGACGGGGAGCTGTTTTTT; CDR3 protein: CASSSGTGEDGELFF
J gene: TRBJ2-5; D gene: TRBD2; V gene: TRBV4-2; clone size: -; CDR3 DNA: TGTGCCAGCAGCCAAGCCCTAGGACTAGCGGGGGTTGAGACCCAGTACTTC; CDR3 protein: CASSQALGLAGVETQYF
J gene: TRBJ2-7; D gene: -; V gene: TRBV20-1; clone size: few; CDR3 DNA: TGCAGTGCTAGAGTTGGGGGTTGGAACGAGCAGTACTTC; CDR3 protein: CSARVGGWNEQYF
J gene: TRBJ2-2; D gene: -; V gene: TRBV7-2; clone size: many; CDR3 DNA: TGTGCCAGCTCCGGCAGGGAGAGGGACACCGGGGAGCTGTTTTTT; CDR3 protein: CASSGRERDTGELFF
J gene: TRBJ2-7; D gene: -; V gene: TRBV12-3/TRBV12-4; clone size: many; CDR3 DNA: TGTGCCAGCAGTTTGGGGGCAGCCTACTACGAGCAGTACTTC; CDR3 protein: CASSLGAAYYEQYF
J gene: TRBJ2-1; D gene: TRBD2; V gene: TRBV7-2; clone size: many; CDR3 DNA: TGTGCCAGCAGCCCGCTTACGCGGGGGTATCCGGGGTATGAGCAGTTCTTC; CDR3 protein: CASSPLTRGYPGYEQFF
J gene: TRBJ1-2; D gene: -; V gene: TRBV25-1; clone size: -; CDR3 DNA: TGTGCCAGCAGTGAATATCAGGGGACGGGTGGCTACACCTTC; CDR3 protein: CASSEYQGTGGYTF
J gene: TRBJ2-2; D gene: -; V gene: TRBV4-1; clone size: -; CDR3 DNA: TGCGCCAGCAGCCAAGCTCCGGGGTCCGGGGAGCTGTTTTTT; CDR3 protein: CASSQAPGSGELFF
J gene: TRBJ2-1; D gene: -; V gene: TRBV7-6; clone size: many; CDR3 DNA: TGTGCCAGCAGAGAAGACCCTTTACTTCGTAATGAGCAGTTCTTC; CDR3 protein: CASREDPLLRNEQFF
J gene: TRBJ1-1; D gene: -; V gene: TRBV10-1; clone size: -; CDR3 DNA: TGCGCCAGGGAGGGCCCAGGGACTGAAGCTTTCTTT; CDR3 protein: CAREGPGTEAFF
J gene: TRBJ2-4; D gene: -; V gene: TRBV10-3; clone size: -; CDR3 DNA: TGTGCCATCAGTGAGTCGAGCGACTTGAACATTCAGTACTTC; CDR3 protein: CAISESSDLNIQYF
J gene: TRBJ1-4; D gene: TRBD1; V gene: TRBV7-2; clone size: -; CDR3 DNA: TGTGCCAACAGCTCGCCGGGACAGAGAAATGAAAAACTGTTTTTT; CDR3 protein: CANSSPGQRNEKLFF
J gene: TRBJ2-3; D gene: -; V gene: TRBV3-1; clone size: -; CDR3 DNA: TGTGCCAGCACCCGGGGAGGGGGGGGACTTCGCACAGATACGCAGTATTTT; CDR3 protein: CASTRGGGGLRTDTQYF
J gene: TRBJ2-5; D gene: TRBD2; V gene: TRBV9; clone size: -; CDR3 DNA: TGTGCCAGCAGCGGATCTAGCGGGGTCGGAGAGACCCAGTACTTC; CDR3 protein: CASSGSSGVGETQYF
J gene: TRBJ2-1; D gene: -; V gene: TRBV4-1; clone size: many; CDR3 DNA: TGCGCCAGCAGCCCGCGGACTTTGGGGGAGCAGTTCTTC; CDR3 protein: CASSPRTLGEQFF
J gene: TRBJ2-1; D gene: TRBD2; V gene: TRBV7-8; clone size: many; CDR3 DNA: TGTGCCAGCAGCTTATTCGGGGGGAGCTCCTACAATGAGCAGTTCTTC; CDR3 protein: CASSLFGGSSYNEQFF
J gene: TRBJ1-2; D gene: TRBD1; V gene: TRBV4-1; clone size: few; CDR3 DNA: TGCGCCAGCAGCCCAGTATCCGGGACAGGCTATGGCTACACCTTC; CDR3 protein: CASSPVSGTGYGYTF
J gene: TRBJ1-2; D gene: TRBD1; V gene: TRBV6-1; clone size: -; CDR3 DNA: TGTGCCAGCAGTGCTCGGACAGGGGTGCTTTCGAGCTATGGCTACACCTTC; CDR3 protein: CASSARTGVLSSYGYTF
J gene: TRBJ1-1; D gene: TRBD1; V gene: TRBV20-1; clone size: -; CDR3 DNA: TGCAGTGCTAGAGATAAGGAGGGGACAGGGAACACTGAAGCTTTCTTT; CDR3 protein: CSARDKEGTGNTEAFF
J gene: TRBJ2-5; D gene: -; V gene: TRBV13; clone size: few; CDR3 DNA: TGTGCCAGCAGCCCGGAGGCCACGGGGCAAGAGACCCAGTACTTC; CDR3 protein: CASSPEATGQETQYF
J gene: TRBJ1-2; D gene: TRBD1; V gene: TRBV20-1; clone size: -; CDR3 DNA: TGCAGCGATGACTACAGGGGCCCCTATGGCTACACCTTC; CDR3 protein: CSDDYRGPYGYTF
J gene: TRBJ2-1; D gene: TRBD1; V gene: TRBV19; clone size: few; CDR3 DNA: TGTGCCAGTAGATTGGGACAGGGGGCAACCGATGAGCAGTTCTTC; CDR3 protein: CASRLGQGATDEQFF
J gene: TRBJ1-1; D gene: -; V gene: TRBV20-1; clone size: once; CDR3 DNA: TGCAGTGCTAGAGATGGGATCCACACTAACACTGAAGCTTTCTTT; CDR3 protein: CSARDGIHTNTEAFF
J gene: TRBJ2-3; D gene: -; V gene: TRBV7-6; clone size: -; CDR3 DNA: TGTGCCAGCAGCTTAGAGGACAGAGCCCCAGATACGCAGTATTTT; CDR3 protein: CASSLEDRAPDTQYF
J gene: TRBJ1-1; D gene: TRBD1; V gene: TRBV7-3; clone size: -; CDR3 DNA: TGTGCCAGCAGCGGAGATCTATTGGGACAGTCAAACACTGAAGCTTTCTTT; CDR3 protein: CASSGDLLGQSNTEAFF
J gene: TRBJ1-5; D gene: TRBD1; V gene: TRBV7-9; clone size: -; CDR3 DNA: TGTGCCAGCAGCTTGGGGGCGGGACAGGGGTTCAATCAGCCCCAGCATTTT; CDR3 protein: CASSLGAGQGFNQPQHF
J gene: TRBJ1-6; D gene: TRBD1; V gene: TRBV18; clone size: -; CDR3 DNA: TGTGCCAGCTCACCAGACAGGGCCAACTATAATTCACCCCTCCACTTT; CDR3 protein: CASSPDRANYNSPLHF
J gene: TRBJ1-1; D gene: -; V gene: TRBV7-2; clone size: many; CDR3 DNA: TGTGCCAGCAGCTTAAAGGGGCAGGCGTACACTGAAGCTTTCTTT; CDR3 protein: CASSLKGQAYTEAFF